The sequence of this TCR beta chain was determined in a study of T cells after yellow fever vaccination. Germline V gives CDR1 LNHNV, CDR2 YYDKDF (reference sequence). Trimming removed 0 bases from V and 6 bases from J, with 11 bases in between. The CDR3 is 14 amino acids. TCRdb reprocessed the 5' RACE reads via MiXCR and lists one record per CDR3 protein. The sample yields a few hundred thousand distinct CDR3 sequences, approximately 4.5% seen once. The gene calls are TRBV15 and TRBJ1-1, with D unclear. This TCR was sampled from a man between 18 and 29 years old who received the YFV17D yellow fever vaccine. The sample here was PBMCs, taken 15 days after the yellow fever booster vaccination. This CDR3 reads CATSRDSGSAEAFF. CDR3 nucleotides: TGTGCCACCAGCAGAGATTCGGGGAGTGCTGAAGCTTTCTTT.